Listed below are T cell receptor beta chains from one sample, sequenced in a study of blood T cells in healthy people across ages. TCRdb reprocessed the 5' RACE reads with MiXCR, giving one entry per CDR3 protein. The table includes 700,000 to 900,000 distinct CDR3 sequences, 40% to 65% detected once. Specimen: blood. These receptors came from an elderly man in good health. Both conserved end residues are part of each CDR3. A D gene is named only where the DNA matches it firmly. Not every row has a clone size; where given, it reads once, few, many or a size class.

j_gene	v_gene	abundance	d_gene	CDR3aa	CDR3nt
TRBJ2-6	TRBV6-5	few	TRBD1	CASSPRGRGANVLTF	TGTGCCAGCAGTCCCAGGGGGAGAGGGGCCAACGTCCTGACTTTC
TRBJ2-5	TRBV5-4	NA	TRBD2	CASSPGTSGRRETQYF	TGTGCCAGCAGCCCGGGGACTAGCGGGAGGAGAGAGACCCAGTACTTC
TRBJ1-2	TRBV7-2	NA	NA	CASSLGRGGGYTF	TGTGCCAGCAGCTTAGGGAGGGGCGGGGGCTACACCTTC
TRBJ2-5	TRBV20-1	NA	NA	CSAGDLLAKEETQYF	TGCAGTGCAGGGGACCTTCTAGCGAAGGAAGAGACCCAGTACTTC
TRBJ1-2	TRBV18	NA	NA	CASSPSSGGDGYTF	TGTGCCAGCTCACCCAGCTCGGGGGGTGATGGCTACACCTTC
TRBJ2-7	TRBV3-1	NA	TRBD2	CASSPVTSGSYEQYF	TGTGCCAGCAGCCCGGTGACTAGCGGCTCCTACGAGCAGTACTTC
TRBJ1-1	TRBV6-6	many	TRBD1	CASSGQGRDTEAFF	TGTGCCAGCAGTGGACAGGGGAGGGACACTGAAGCTTTCTTT
TRBJ1-1	TRBV12-3/TRBV12-4	NA	NA	CASSPWGGPNTEAFF	TGTGCCAGCAGCCCCTGGGGAGGACCGAACACTGAAGCTTTCTTT
TRBJ2-2	TRBV7-2	NA	NA	CASSLASTVNPGELFF	TGTGCCAGCAGCTTAGCTAGTACAGTAAATCCCGGGGAGCTGTTTTTT
TRBJ2-3	TRBV9	NA	NA	CASSVAAGHPNTQYF	TGTGCCAGCAGCGTAGCTGCTGGACATCCGAATACGCAGTATTTT
TRBJ2-5	TRBV11-1	NA	TRBD2	CASSSRRRGYQETQYF	TGTGCCAGCAGCTCCCGAAGGCGGGGGTACCAAGAGACCCAGTACTTC
TRBJ2-3	TRBV7-2	once	TRBD2	CASSLSGRASVDTQYF	TGTGCCAGCAGCCTTAGCGGGAGGGCCTCGGTAGATACGCAGTATTTT
TRBJ2-1	TRBV6-5	once	NA	CASSYGQRDWEQFF	TGTGCCAGCAGTTACGGACAGAGGGATTGGGAGCAGTTCTTC
TRBJ2-2	TRBV20-1	NA	TRBD1	CSATTGGGETGELFF	TGCAGTGCGACTACAGGGGGCGGGGAGACCGGGGAGCTGTTTTTT
TRBJ2-3	TRBV20-1	NA	NA	CSASGVGDASTDTQYF	TGCAGTGCCTCGGGGGTGGGCGACGCTAGCACAGATACGCAGTATTTT
TRBJ2-7	TRBV5-1	once	TRBD2	CASSLGGEGATYEQYF	TGCGCCAGCAGCTTGGGCGGGGAGGGTGCGACCTACGAGCAGTACTTC
TRBJ2-1	TRBV28	NA	NA	CASSPGGARETEQFF	TGTGCCAGCAGCCCAGGGGGGGCGCGGGAGACTGAGCAGTTCTTC
TRBJ2-1	TRBV5-4	NA	NA	CASSHRGIPYNEQFF	TGTGCCAGCAGCCACCGGGGGATTCCATACAATGAGCAGTTCTTC
TRBJ1-2	TRBV2	NA	NA	CASREPPDGYTF	TGTGCCAGCAGAGAGCCCCCCGATGGCTACACCTTC
TRBJ2-1	TRBV14	NA	TRBD2	CASSQKGASGRTGNEQFF	TGTGCCAGCAGCCAAAAGGGGGCTAGCGGGAGGACCGGCAATGAGCAGTTCTTC
TRBJ2-7	TRBV6-5	NA	TRBD2	CASSRLAGNYEQYF	TGTGCCAGCAGCCGACTAGCGGGAAACTACGAGCAGTACTTC
TRBJ2-5	TRBV7-9	NA	NA	CASSLNGLEETQYF	TGTGCCAGCAGCTTAAACGGGTTGGAGGAGACCCAGTACTTC
TRBJ2-7	TRBV20-1	NA	NA	CSARGTQVGNEQYF	TGCAGTGCTAGAGGGACCCAGGTGGGCAACGAGCAGTACTTC
TRBJ1-1	TRBV6-6	once	NA	CASSYSGFEAFF	TGTGCCAGCAGTTACTCCGGCTTTGAAGCTTTCTTT
TRBJ1-1	TRBV20-1	NA	NA	CSASLGGTGTEAFF	TGCAGTGCTAGCCTCGGGGGGACGGGCACTGAAGCTTTCTTT
TRBJ1-6	TRBV28	NA	NA	CASSPGGPSGSPLHF	TGTGCCAGCAGTCCCGGGGGCCCCTCAGGTTCACCCCTCCACTTT
TRBJ1-2	TRBV6-5	few	TRBD1	CASTSLSTGVYGGYTF	TGTGCCAGCACTTCCCTTTCGACAGGGGTATACGGAGGCTACACCTTC
TRBJ2-1	TRBV5-1	few	TRBD1	CASSTRQGALEQFF	TGCGCCAGCAGCACCCGACAGGGCGCGCTCGAGCAGTTCTTC
TRBJ2-1	TRBV7-9	NA	NA	CASRPPFF	TGTGCCAGCAGACCCCCGTTCTTC
TRBJ2-5	TRBV3-1	NA	TRBD1	CASRTGQAPSETQYF	TGTGCCAGCAGAACCGGACAGGCCCCCTCTGAGACCCAGTACTTC
TRBJ2-7	TRBV27	NA	TRBD1	CASSLSRDRPYEQYF	TGTGCCAGCAGTCTCTCCCGGGACAGACCTTACGAGCAGTACTTC
TRBJ2-5	TRBV20-1	NA	TRBD1	CSATTRDRYQETQYF	TGCAGTGCCACCACCCGGGACAGGTACCAAGAGACCCAGTACTTC
TRBJ2-7	TRBV3-1	NA	TRBD2	CASSQVSSGRKGSYEQYF	TGTGCCAGCAGCCAAGTCTCTAGCGGGAGGAAGGGTTCCTACGAGCAGTACTTC
TRBJ1-2	TRBV12-3/TRBV12-4	few	TRBD1	CASSIDRGRNGYTF	TGTGCCAGCAGTATCGACAGGGGGCGGAACGGCTACACCTTC
TRBJ1-5	TRBV20-1	NA	NA	CSASPRALNQPQHF	TGCAGTGCCTCACCCCGGGCCCTAAATCAGCCCCAGCATTTT
TRBJ2-3	TRBV20-1	few	NA	CSARDLWVDHRYAYF	TGCAGTGCTAGAGACCTCTGGGTAGATCACAGATACGCGTATTTT
TRBJ2-6	TRBV28	NA	TRBD1	CASSSLRTGATGANVLTF	TGTGCCAGCAGTTCCCTTCGGACAGGGGCCACTGGGGCCAACGTCCTGACTTTC
TRBJ2-7	TRBV20-1	NA	TRBD2	CSARLASGSYEQYF	TGCAGTGCTAGACTCGCTAGCGGGTCCTACGAGCAGTACTTC
TRBJ1-2	TRBV29-1	NA	NA	CSAGGDLTNYGYTF	TGCAGCGCTGGGGGGGATTTGACTAACTATGGCTACACCTTC
TRBJ2-5	TRBV2	NA	TRBD2	CASSEGGRLQETQYF	TGTGCCAGCAGTGAAGGCGGGAGACTCCAAGAGACCCAGTACTTC
TRBJ2-3	TRBV20-1	few	NA	CSAPEFYSVGTQYF	TGCAGTGCCCCTGAATTCTATAGCGTGGGTACGCAGTATTTT
TRBJ2-7	TRBV12-3/TRBV12-4	few	NA	CASSLTAASREQYF	TGTGCCAGCAGTTTAACGGCCGCGAGTAGGGAGCAGTACTTC
TRBJ1-4	TRBV7-2	NA	TRBD1	CASSSPTGALREKLFF	TGTGCCAGCAGCTCTCCCACAGGGGCACTTCGAGAAAAACTGTTTTTT
TRBJ2-5	TRBV25-1	NA	TRBD1	CASSTHPGQTQETQYF	TGTGCCAGCAGTACCCATCCGGGACAGACCCAAGAGACCCAGTACTTC
TRBJ1-5	TRBV28	NA	TRBD1	CASSSGQGSDPQHF	TGTGCCAGCAGTTCGGGACAGGGGTCCGATCCCCAGCATTTT
TRBJ2-7	TRBV3-1	NA	NA	CASSPYASQQYF	TGTGCCAGCAGCCCCTATGCTAGCCAGCAGTACTTT
TRBJ2-4	TRBV5-1	once	TRBD2	CASSSPTSGRGEQYF	TGCGCCAGCAGCTCCCCGACTAGCGGGAGGGGAGAGCAGTACTTC
TRBJ2-3	TRBV24-1	NA	NA	CATSDLSGSPSTDTQYF	TGTGCCACCAGTGATTTATCTGGCAGTCCTAGCACAGATACGCAGTATTTT
TRBJ1-5	TRBV18	NA	NA	CASSPGNNQPQHF	TGTGCCAGCTCACCCGGCAACAATCAGCCCCAGCATTTT
TRBJ2-7	TRBV7-2	few	TRBD2	CASSLVGGLIYEQYF	TGTGCCAGCTCCCTTGTCGGGGGACTAATCTACGAGCAGTACTTC
TRBJ2-5	TRBV28	NA	TRBD1	CASTISGRGGGETQYF	TGTGCCAGCACCATCTCCGGCAGAGGGGGCGGTGAGACCCAGTACTTC
TRBJ2-3	TRBV20-1	NA	TRBD1	CSARSNRGARTDTQYF	TGCAGTGCTAGATCCAACAGGGGGGCTCGAACAGATACGCAGTATTTT